In its sample, the clone carrying this T cell receptor (beta chain) was seen many times. This record comes from a study of T cells after yellow fever vaccination. TCRdb itself ran the 5' RACE reads through MiXCR, one entry per CDR3 protein. The sample carries around 68,000 distinct CDR3 sequences, about 7.2% recorded once. The CDR3 runs 15 residues. V lost 3 bases to trimming and J lost 4 bases; unmatched junction nucleotides: 6. Germline V gives CDR1 SGDLS, CDR2 YYNGEE. The sequence derives from a man aged 18-30 years who received the YFV17D yellow fever vaccine. This chain uses TRBV9 with TRBJ2-2; TRBD1 matches 7 bases. Sequences were derived from CD8+ T cells sorted from PBMCs, sampled 10 to 11 days after the first yellow fever vaccination. The CDR3 DNA sequence: TGTGCCAGCAGCGCCGACAGGGTGATCACCGGGGAGCTGTTTTTT. The encoded protein is CASSADRVITGELFF.